The sequence of this T cell receptor beta chain was determined in a study of brain T cells in children with intractable seizures (dated by TCRdb to the early 2020s). Broadly, across the study: Resected brain tissue from more than 40 pediatric epilepsy surgery cases was first screened for immune gene transcripts using a NanoString immunology panel. Among the approximately twelve selected surgery cases, eight also had pre-surgery blood sequenced, leaving four with brain tissue only.

What the study reported, not specific to this receptor: Sequencing depth differed between pre- and post-surgery blood, so clones missing from the pre-surgery sample may reflect undersampling. Viral specificity was inferred only from CDR3 sequence similarity, and patients' HCMV serostatus was unknown.

The CDR3 holds 15 amino acids from the cysteine to the phenylalanine. Solely the CDR3 DNA is kept, with 45 bases framed from the first base. Germline trimming: 4 bases from V, 3 bases from J; junction bases outside gene matches: 5. The germline V gene supplies CDR1 SGHRS and CDR2 YFSETQ. Sample time point, as interpreted from the label and publication: resected brain tissue, or blood drawn just prior to surgery. The surgery cases with the highest brain T cell transcript signatures were chosen for TCR beta chain sequencing of brain tissue, and also of blood when blood was available. Patients had been treated with at least one anti-epileptic drug before surgery. The TCR-sequenced patients were children whose drug-resistant epilepsy was caused by tuberous sclerosis complex, focal cortical dysplasia, Rasmussen encephalitis or hemimegalencephaly. Blood samples were collected immediately before the epilepsy surgery. The Monarch genomic DNA purification kit was used to extract bulk genomic DNA from unsorted brain tissue and from whole blood.

The immunoSEQ assay was used to generate TCR beta chain sequences from genomic DNA. Regarding the original processing steps: CDR3 sequences that did not begin with the conserved framework cysteine at position 104 were removed by hand. Clonality was calculated as one minus the normalized Shannon's Diversity Index, with values ranging from 0 (maximal diversity) to 1 (oligoclonal). To check whether a given CDR3 had different frequencies in two samples, for example brain versus blood, chi-squared comparison-of-proportions tests were used. Public clonotypes were identified by searching immuneACCESS, and similarity to known antiviral clonotypes was assessed with the VDJdb browser. TCRdb retrieved this table from immuneACCESS and kept in-frame rearrangements only. Not all clones are present; in checked studies, unresolved V genes account for under half, and no reason is known for the remainder. The DNA was the basis for D and trimming; V, J and clone size are from that table. Present in this sample are fewer than 150,000 clones, 90% to 95% of which were seen just once. The top ten hold more than 3% of the sample.

About this clone: It lacks a known antigen. Per-base quality was not reported, and no clone a single base away is much larger than it.

The sequence was obtained from a boy less than two years old with hemimegalencephaly and intractable seizures. The chain joins TRBV5-1 to TRBJ2-5; TRBD2 aligns with 11 central bases. The specimen comprised peripheral blood, sampled at surgery. The CDR3 reads CASSAGLAVKETQYF. The DNA is as follows: TGCGCCAGCAGCGCGGGACTAGCGGTAAAAGAGACCCAGTACTTC.